One sample yielded the 15 T cell receptor beta chains listed below, sequenced in a study of control samples from healthy donors and cancer patients. Data came from immunoSEQ multiplex PCR; TCRdb stores just in-frame clones and leaves some out. The data hold some 110,000 clones, with approximately 93% observed a single time. The sequenced sample consisted of blood. The receptor set was obtained from a man aged 25-40 years in good health.

J is TRBJ1-1 and V is TRBV20-1; D is possibly TRBD1 (6 bases). CDR1 and CDR2 (germline): DFQATT, SNEGSKA (reference sequence). The CDR3 contains 14 residues. The ends were cut back, 3 bases at V and 1 base at J, with 12 bases in the middle. This chain's CDR3 is CSASFQGTNTEAFF. CDR3 in DNA: TGCAGTGCTAGTTTTCAGGGGACGAACACTGAAGCTTTCTTT.

V gene TRBV11-2 combines with J gene TRBJ2-2; TRBD1 is a possible D gene (6 bases). CDR3 length: 16 amino acids. Trimming took off 5 bases at V and 0 bases at J, with 13 bases between the two ends. Germline lookup yields CDR1 SGHAT and CDR2 FQNNGV. The CDR3 reads CASSPDGQSNTGELFF. The CDR3 nucleotides are TGTGCCAGCAGCCCAGATGGACAGTCGAACACCGGGGAGCTGTTTTTT.

The genes are TRBV5-6 and TRBJ2-4; TRBD1 matches at 10 bases. V dropped 4 bases and J dropped 0; count of bases not matched to a gene: 7. The germline gives CDR1 SGHDT, CDR2 YYEEEE. CDR3 length equals 17 residues. CDR3 sequence: CASSGGTGAIAKNIQYF. In DNA form, the CDR3 reads TGTGCCAGCAGCGGGGGGACAGGGGCGATAGCCAAAAACATTCAGTACTTC. Full variable domain (outside the CDR3, taken from reference TRBV5-6 and TRBJ2-4): DAGVTQSPTHLIKTRGQQVTLRCSPKSGHDTVSWYQQALGQGPQFIFQYYEEEERQRGNFPDRFSGHQFPNYSSELNVNALLLGDSALYLCASSGGTGAIAKNIQYFGAGTRLSVL.

The DNA of the CDR3 is TGTGCCAGCAGCGTAGACCCCCAAAGGAATTCACCCCTCCACTTT. Its translation is CASSVDPQRNSPLHF. The chain is built from TRBV9 and TRBJ1-6; no firm D call. This CDR3 region has 15 residues. Trimming took off 0 bases at V and 7 bases at J, with 11 bases between the two ends. Germline V lookup: CDR1 SGDLS, CDR2 YYNGEE.

V usage is TRBV19 and J usage is TRBJ1-5, with a weak D call TRBD1 (5 bases). Per the germline V gene, CDR1 is LNHDA and CDR2 is SQIVND (reference sequence). This CDR3 contains 15 residues. Trimming took 2 bases from V and 0 from J, leaving 8 bases between them. The DNA of the CDR3 is TGTGCCAGTAGTATAAGGGGAACTAGCAATCAGCCCCAGCATTTT. Residues: CASSIRGTSNQPQHF.

V gene TRBV2 combines with J gene TRBJ2-3, with TRBD1 matching 10 bases. This CDR3 is 14 amino acids long. Germline trimming cut 6 bases from V and 2 bases from J; bases unmatched to any gene: 2. Germline loops: CDR1 SNHLY, CDR2 FYNNEI. This chain's CDR3 is CASSDRGLTDTQYF. As DNA, the CDR3 is TGTGCCAGCAGCGACAGGGGGCTCACAGATACGCAGTATTTT.

This clone showed up just a few times. The chain is built from TRBV7-9 and TRBJ1-5; D not resolved. The CDR3 sequence is 12 residues long. Trimming shortened V by 1 base and J by 7 bases, and 5 bases separated the two germline ends. Germline values: CDR1 SEHNR, CDR2 FQNEAQ (reference sequence). The CDR3 DNA reads TGTGCCAGCAGCTTAGGCAGCCAGCCCCAGCATTTT. It is translated as CASSLGSQPQHF.

This clone showed up just once. The chain employs TRBV27 and TRBJ2-7; D is unresolved. The CDR3 length is 13 residues. Trimming pared 6 bases from V and 3 bases from J, leaving 12 bases between. Germline V lookup: CDR1 MNHEY, CDR2 SMNVEV (reference sequence). The CDR3 DNA reads as TGTGCCAGCAGCATTTCCCCGAGCTACGAGCAGTACGTC. As protein: CASSISPSYEQYV.

The chain couples TRBV7-9 to TRBJ2-1, with TRBD1 identical over 12 bases. This CDR3 is built from 16 residues. J was trimmed by 8 bases and V by 5 bases; bases with no gene match: 10. Germline CDR1 SEHNR, CDR2 FQNEAQ (reference sequence). The CDR3 region is CASSRPGQGAGDEQFF. The CDR3 nucleotides read TGTGCCAGCAGCCGTCCGGGACAGGGGGCGGGCGATGAGCAGTTCTTC.

As for this clone: An end of the junction differs from the germline gene, which may be a read error. The chain combines TRBV7-2 with TRBJ2-2; D might be TRBD1 or TRBD2, each matching 6 bases. Looked up from germline, CDR1 is SGHTA and CDR2 is FQGNSA. This CDR3 is 15 amino acids long. Here the CDR3 DNA reads TGTGCCAGCTGGCCCGGGGGCCCGAAGACCGGGGAGCTGTTTTTT. Residues: CASWPGGPKTGELFF.

For this clone: This specimen includes other DNA sequences encoding the same CDR3. V and J are TRBV5-1 and TRBJ1-1; D gene uncertain. Trimming shortened V by 1 base and J by 2 bases, and 6 bases separated the two germline ends. Germline V gene sequence: CDR1 SGHRS, CDR2 YFSETQ. This CDR3 contains 13 residues. This CDR3 is CASSLRGNTEAFF. The CDR3 coding sequence is TGCGCCAGCAGCTTGCGAGGAAACACTGAAGCTTTCTTT.

The gene calls are TRBV7-6 and TRBJ2-7, with 7 bases lining up with TRBD2. The CDR3 is 15 residues long. Germline trimming cut 1 base from V and 5 bases from J; bases unmatched to any gene: 8. Germline values: CDR1 SGHVS, CDR2 FNYEAQ. The CDR3 region is CASSLGAGFSNEQYF. The CDR3 nucleotides are TGTGCCAGCAGCTTAGGAGCGGGGTTTAGCAACGAGCAGTACTTC. Complete variable domain (other parts from reference TRBV7-6 and TRBJ2-7): GAGVSQSPRYKVTKRGQDVALRCDPISGHVSLYWYRQALGQGPEFLTYFNYEAQQDKSGLPNDRFSAERPEGSISTLTIQRTEQRDSAMYRCASSLGAGFSNEQYFGPGTRLTVT.

The V call is TRBV19, the J call TRBJ2-1, with D uncertain. The CDR3 contains 11 residues. The germline V and J ends were trimmed by 5 bases and 4 bases, with 3 bases remaining between them. Germline V gene sequence: CDR1 LNHDA, CDR2 SQIVND (reference sequence). CDR3 in DNA: TGTGCCAGTAGTGAATACAATGAGCAGTTCTTC. This sequence encodes CASSEYNEQFF.

This clone has more than one count but fewer than ten. This sequence joins TRBV7-9 and TRBJ1-1; 12 bases are a match to TRBD1. Per germline, CDR1 SEHNR and CDR2 FQNEAQ (reference sequence). CDR3 length: 16 residues. Trimming removed 5 bases from V and 6 bases from J; junction bases left unmatched: 10. CDR3 bases: TGTGCCAGCAGCGCCCCGGGACAGGGGGCGAAGGCTGAAGCTTTCTTT. Translating it yields CASSAPGQGAKAEAFF.

V gene TRBV24-1 combines with J gene TRBJ1-2, with a possible D match to TRBD1 (5 bases). Germline V CDR1 and CDR2: KGHDR, SFDVKD. V lost 3 bases to trimming and J lost 5 bases, with 15 bases between them. The CDR3 totals 15 residues. DNA of the CDR3: TGTGCCACCAGTGATAAGGGGACGGATCCTTATGGCTACACCTTC. It yields the protein CATSDKGTDPYGYTF.